This T cell receptor (beta chain) comes out of a study of CD8 T cells in Susac syndrome (dated by TCRdb to between 2017 and 2020). Regarding the research as a whole: Repertoire sequencing was used to test whether CD8+ T cell activation and differentiation in Susac syndrome was antigen driven. The study compared CD8+ T cell repertoire clonality among 12 healthy donors, around 14 Susac syndrome patients and fewer than 19 multiple sclerosis patients.

RNA was extracted using the RNeasy kit, and roughly 0.5 to 1 microgram was reverse transcribed with random hexamers. TCR beta CDR3 regions were amplified with the immunoSEQ multiplex PCR assay covering 54 Vbeta and 13 Jbeta segments. PCR amplification bias was corrected using a synthetic template baseline for primer optimization and computational correction. The paper's data handling went like this. Reads were assigned to V, D and J genes according to IMGT and analyzed in immunoSEQ Analyzer, with only productive sequences retained. To calculate clonality, Shannon entropy was normalized by log2 of the number of productive unique sequences and then subtracted from one. Public and private clones were assessed among the 100 most prevalent clones of each patient and control. Clones were defined as Susac-specific when absent from the healthy and MS cohorts, from approximately 970 published viral clones and from other ImmuneACCESS disease sequences. Using fastp at Q25 and MiXCR, TCRdb reprocessed the public reads and kept productive beta chains. Under each unique CDR3 protein, matching rows form one entry showing the most common genes and DNA. TCRdb, not the original authors, processed these V and J calls. The sample includes about 300,000 distinct CDR3 sequences, with around 85% observed a single time. The ten largest clonotypes hold 0.2% to 0.25% of the sample.

General findings and caveats noted by the study authors: The TCR sequencing and HLA analysis was acknowledged to have included a relatively small number of individuals.

In the case of this clonotype: The antigen it recognizes is unknown. There are no base qualities to consult, and no much larger clone falls within one base.

Peripheral blood CD8+ and CD4+ T cells from healthy donors, Susac syndrome patients and multiple sclerosis patients were profiled using high-throughput TCR beta sequencing. Treatment-naive patients with stable or active relapsing-remitting disease fulfilling revised McDonald criteria were used as multiple sclerosis controls. Bulk CD8+ and CD4+ T cells were purified by magnetic negative isolation, while CD8+ TEMRA cells were enriched using FACS. Blood was collected in EDTA tubes and processed within 24 hours, with PBMCs isolated through density gradient centrifugation. PBMCs intended for TCR sequencing were frozen in liquid nitrogen and were later thawed in a 37 degrees C water bath. The sorted or isolated CD4+, CD8+ and CD8+ TEMRA cells reached a purity of at least 90%. The CDR3 starts with the cysteine, ends with the phenylalanine, and has 18 residues. The CDR3 DNA has 54 bases and is translated from base 1. CDR1 SGHRS and CDR2 YFSETQ were looked up in the germline V gene. A distance of 20 bases separates the germline ends of V and J, which lose 0 bases and 4 bases respectively.

The chain uses TRBV5-1 and TRBJ2-1, and perhaps TRBD2 as D gene, on 6 matching bases. This clonotype was sampled from a human donor with multiple sclerosis. Sequences were obtained from CD8+ T cells from PBMCs. The nucleotide sequence is given as TGCGCCAGCAGCTTGGCGGGGGACTCCAGTTACCCTTACAATGAGCAGTTCTTC. The resulting protein is CASSLAGDSSYPYNEQFF.